The 17 T cell receptor beta chains in this list originate from one sample, sequenced in a study of shared clonotypes between healthy human individuals (TCRdb year 2020). Receptor amplification or capture employed the immunoSEQ multiplex PCR assay. TCRdb's version of the immuneACCESS table is confined to in-frame rearrangements and falls short of the full clone set. An unresolved V gene accounts for under half of the shortfall where checked; the remainder is of unknown origin. The sample yields about 2.3 million clones; over 90% were counted once. Of the sample, under 0.45% falls within the top ten clones. The specimen was naive CD4+ T cells from PBMCs. This specimen's cell subset or site label, interpreted: CD45RA+ positively selected. The receptors originated from a man between 18 and 29 years old in good health. Some clones in this sample may be carry-over from other donors' samples.

The chain employs TRBV5-1 and TRBJ2-5; TRBD2 matches 7 bases. The CDR3 has 17 residues. Looked up from germline, CDR1 is SGHRS and CDR2 is YFSETQ. The ends lost 0 bases at V and 5 bases at J; junction bases unmatched: 13. The CDR3 region is CASSLAQNPGAGETQYF. CDR3 DNA sequence: TGCGCCAGCAGCTTGGCTCAAAACCCGGGAGCGGGGGAGACCCAGTACTTC.

V is TRBV7-8 and J is TRBJ2-1; 11 bases map to TRBD2. Per germline, CDR1 SGHVS and CDR2 FQNEAQ. The V segment lost 4 bases and the J segment 3 bases; nucleotides outside the gene matches: 2. The CDR3 has 15 amino acids. The DNA for the CDR3 is TGTGCCAGCAGCTGGGGACTAGCGGTCTACAATGAGCAGTTCTTC. This translates into CASSWGLAVYNEQFF.

The table lists this clone with a count of one. The chain joins TRBV7-2 to TRBJ2-6; no firm D call. Deletions cut 1 base from V and 0 bases from J, with 13 bases between. This CDR3 spans 18 amino acids. Germline V lookup: CDR1 SGHTA, CDR2 FQGNSA. The CDR3 DNA sequence: TGTGCCAGCAGCTTAGAGGGCAGTTGGTACTCTGGGGCCAACGTCCTGACTTTC. Translating it yields CASSLEGSWYSGANVLTF.

The rearrangement links TRBV28 to TRBJ2-7, with D possibly being TRBD1 (6 bases). V lost 1 base to trimming and J lost 5 bases, with 15 bases between them. CDR1 is MDHEN and CDR2 is SYDVKM in the germline V gene. This CDR3 region has 15 residues. CDR3 coding DNA: TGTGCCAGCAGTTTATTGACCAGGGGAGAGGACGAGCAGTACTTC. Translated, it gives CASSLLTRGEDEQYF.

The chain has TRBV21-1 and TRBJ1-1; the DNA was not used to check the table's D call, TRBD1. TRBV21-1 is termed a pseudogene. The CDR3 is 8 amino acids. As DNA, the CDR3 is TGTGCCAGCAGCAATACACACTTT. Amino acid sequence: CASSNTHF.

The chain links TRBV19 to TRBJ2-7; the match to TRBD2 covers 9 bases. The V gene end was trimmed by 6 bases and the J gene end by 5 bases; junction bases not matched to a gene: 11. There are 15 residues in the CDR3. CDR1 LNHDA and CDR2 SQIVND come from the germline V gene (reference sequence). The CDR3 protein is CASSPGSSGRNEQYF. In DNA, the CDR3 is TGTGCCAGTAGCCCTGGGAGTAGCGGGAGAAACGAGCAGTACTTC. Complete variable domain (other parts from reference TRBV19 and TRBJ2-7): DGGITQSPKYLFRKEGQNVTLSCEQNLNHDAMYWYRQDPGQGLRLIYYSQIVNDFQKGDIAEGYSVSREKKESFPLTVTSAQKNPTAFYLCASSPGSSGRNEQYFGPGTRLTVT.

This clone is a singleton in its sample. This chain uses TRBV18 with TRBJ1-2; D is uncertain. CDR3 length equals 15 residues. The V gene lost 2 bases and the J gene lost 2 bases, with 12 bases spanning the gap. The germline CDR1 and CDR2 sequences are KGHSH and LQKENI. In DNA, the CDR3 is TGTGCCAGCTCACCAAGCCTAGGGTTCAACTATGGCTACACCTTC. This codes for CASSPSLGFNYGYTF. The entire variable domain, with the rest obtained from reference TRBV18 and TRBJ1-2, is as follows: NAGVMQNPRHLVRRRGQEARLRCSPMKGHSHVYWYRQLPEEGLKFMVYLQKENIIDESGMPKERFSAEFPKEGPSILRIQQVVRGDSAAYFCASSPSLGFNYGYTFGSGTRLTVV.

With respect to this clone: The sample contains more than one DNA sequence encoding this CDR3. CDR3 coding DNA: TGCGCCAGCAGCTTGGTCAGGGGAGGTGCCGGGGAGCTGTTTTTT. Its protein product is CASSLVRGGAGELFF. The chain couples TRBV5-1 to TRBJ2-2; D may be TRBD1 or TRBD2 (6 bases each). Per the germline V gene, CDR1 is SGHRS and CDR2 is YFSETQ. The CDR3 length is 15 residues. V lost 0 bases, J lost 6 bases, and 12 bases lay in between.

The gene calls are TRBV14 and TRBJ2-1, with TRBD2 identical over 9 bases. Germline V gene data show CDR1 as SGHDN and CDR2 as FVKESK. The V segment lost 3 bases and the J segment 12 bases; nucleotides outside the gene matches: 3. This CDR3 has 12 amino acids. The CDR3 DNA sequence: TGTGCCAGCAGCCAGGGACTAGCAGGGCAGTTCTTC. Translated: CASSQGLAGQFF.

The chain combines TRBV2 with TRBJ2-3; TRBD1 might be the D (5 bases). The CDR3 totals 15 residues. The V end was cut by 6 bases, the J end by 1 base, with 14 bases between. CDR1 is SNHLY and CDR2 is FYNNEI in the germline V gene. In DNA form, the CDR3 reads TGTGCCAGCAGACTAACAGGAAGTGGCACAGATACGCAGTATTTT. This encodes CASRLTGSGTDTQYF.

The chain is built from TRBV18 and TRBJ2-7, with D perhaps matching TRBD1 (6 bases). Germline lookup yields CDR1 KGHSH and CDR2 LQKENI. The CDR3 is 16 amino acids. Trimming stripped 5 bases from V and 1 base from J, with 18 bases between. CDR3 region: CASSESTGRLSYEQYF. The CDR3 DNA follows: TGTGCCAGCTCAGAGAGTACAGGGCGTCTATCCTACGAGCAGTACTTC.

CDR3 nucleotides: TGTGCCAGCTCACCCCGACTAGCGGGAGGTCCTACCTACGAGCAGTACTTC. It translates to CASSPRLAGGPTYEQYF. V usage is TRBV18 and J usage is TRBJ2-7; 13 bases map to TRBD2. Trimming took 3 bases from V and 2 from J; bases not matched to a gene: 7. This CDR3 is 17 amino acids long. CDR1 and CDR2 from the germline V gene are KGHSH and LQKENI. The whole variable domain, filled in from reference TRBV18 and TRBJ2-7, reads NAGVMQNPRHLVRRRGQEARLRCSPMKGHSHVYWYRQLPEEGLKFMVYLQKENIIDESGMPKERFSAEFPKEGPSILRIQQVVRGDSAAYFCASSPRLAGGPTYEQYFGPGTRLTVT.

The chain recombines TRBV5-1 with TRBJ2-5; 8 bases agree with TRBD2. The CDR3 extends over 16 amino acids. Germline CDR1 reads SGHRS; CDR2 reads YFSETQ. V lost 0 bases to trimming and J lost 4 bases; unmatched junction nucleotides: 8. The CDR3 nucleotides read TGCGCCAGCAGCTTGGGTGGACTAGCAGATGGAGAGACCCAGTACTTC. Its translation is CASSLGGLADGETQYF.

The J gene is TRBJ2-3, the V gene TRBV6-5, with TRBD2 matching 8 bases. The CDR3 extends over 16 amino acids. Trimming took 4 bases from V and 4 from J; bases not matched to a gene: 10. Looked up from germline, CDR1 is MNHEY and CDR2 is SVGAGI. The CDR3 loop is CASSSERTSSSDTQYF. The CDR3 nucleotides are TGTGCCAGCAGTTCAGAAAGGACTAGCAGCTCAGATACGCAGTATTTT.

CDR3 nucleotides: TGTGCCAGCAGCGTAGACAGCCGTTTGGGGGGGACCTTC. Protein: CASSVDSRLGGTF. The rearrangement joins TRBV28 to TRBJ1-2, with D maybe TRBD1 (5 bases). CDR1 and CDR2 (germline): MDHEN, SYDVKM. Deletions cut 6 bases from V and 14 bases from J, with 22 bases between. CDR3 size: 13 residues.

The rearrangement uses TRBV5-4 and TRBJ1-1; possibly TRBD1 for D (6 bases). In germline, CDR1 is SGHNT, CDR2 YYREEE (reference sequence). V gave up 3 bases and J gave up 4 bases, with 16 bases separating them. This CDR3 is 15 amino acids long. CDR3 region: CASSSKTGSGTEAFF. The CDR3, as DNA: TGTGCCAGCAGCTCGAAAACAGGGTCGGGCACTGAAGCTTTCTTT.

V and J are TRBV30 and TRBJ2-2; D ambiguous. V was cut by 5 bases and J by 1 base, with 11 bases left in between. There are 14 residues in the CDR3. The germline V gene has CDR1 GTSNPN and CDR2 SVGIG (reference sequence). The DNA for the CDR3 is TGTGCCTGGTCCCCCGGCGGGAACACCGGGGAGCTGTTTTTT. Translating it yields CAWSPGGNTGELFF.